This TCR beta chain was recorded in a study of human T cells and chemical hapten exposure. Overall study results and limits: After DPC sensitization, TCRs above 1 in 1000 frequency showed no change.

As concerns this clonotype: Its target is not known.

Using its own MiXCR run on the RACE reads, TCRdb lists one record per CDR3 protein. The sample records some 110,000 distinct CDR3 sequences, approximately 10% being singletons. This CDR3 has 13 amino acids. CDR1 and CDR2 from the germline V gene are MNHEY and SVGEGT. Trimming pared 5 bases from V and 11 bases from J, leaving 18 bases between. Stated time point: patch test 3, about 24 weeks after DPC sensitization. Treatment specified: therapeutic diphenylcyclopropenone sensitization with weekly scalp DPC. Only after blood had been drawn was each patch test applied. The TCR was taken from a woman aged 45 to 65 with alopecia areata. Some clones in this sample may be carry-over from other donors' samples. The gene calls are TRBV6-2 or TRBV6-3 and TRBJ1-2; possibly TRBD1 for D (5 bases). This material consisted of whole blood, taken in connection with sensitization to the hapten diphenylcyclopropenone (DPC). The CDR3: CASSDSPIGPYTF. CDR3 coding DNA: TGTGCCAGCAGTGACAGCCCTATAGGTCCGTACACCTTC.